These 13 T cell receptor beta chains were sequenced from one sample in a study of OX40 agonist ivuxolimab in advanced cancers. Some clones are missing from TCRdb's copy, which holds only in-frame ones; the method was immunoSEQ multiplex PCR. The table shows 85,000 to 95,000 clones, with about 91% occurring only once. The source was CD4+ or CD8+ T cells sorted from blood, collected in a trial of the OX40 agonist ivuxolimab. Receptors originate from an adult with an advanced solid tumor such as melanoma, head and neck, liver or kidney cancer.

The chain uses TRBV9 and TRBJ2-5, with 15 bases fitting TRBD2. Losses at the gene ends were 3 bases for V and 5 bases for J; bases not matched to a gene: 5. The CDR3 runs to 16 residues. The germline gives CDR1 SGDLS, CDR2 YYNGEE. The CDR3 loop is CASSAGTSGGIETQYF. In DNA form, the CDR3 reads TGTGCCAGCAGCGCCGGGACTAGCGGGGGGATTGAGACCCAGTACTTC.

The CDR3 sequence: CASSGKGQGENTIYF. CDR3 DNA sequence: TGCGCCAGCAGTGGGAAGGGACAGGGAGAAAACACCATATATTTT. The chain couples TRBV10-1 to TRBJ1-3; TRBD1 matches 9 bases. CDR1 and CDR2 from the germline V gene are WNHNN and SYGVQD (reference sequence). With 4 bases clipped from V and 6 bases from J, the junction kept 7 bases outside the gene matches. This CDR3 has 15 residues.

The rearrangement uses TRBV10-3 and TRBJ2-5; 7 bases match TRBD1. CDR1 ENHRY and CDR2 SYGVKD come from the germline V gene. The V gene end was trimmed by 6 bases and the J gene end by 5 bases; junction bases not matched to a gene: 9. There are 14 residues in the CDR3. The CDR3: CAISQTGMEETQYF. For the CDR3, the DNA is TGTGCCATCAGCCAGACAGGGATGGAGGAGACCCAGTACTTC.

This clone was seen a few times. The chain's CDR3 is CASSDTGLAVYEQYF. CDR3 coding DNA: TGTGCCAGCAGTGACACGGGACTAGCGGTATACGAGCAGTACTTC. This chain uses TRBV2 with TRBJ2-7; 11 nucleotides align to TRBD2. With V trimmed by 3 bases and J by 4 bases, 5 bases remained unmatched. The CDR3 loop spans 15 amino acids. Germline V gene lookup returns CDR1 SNHLY and CDR2 FYNNEI.

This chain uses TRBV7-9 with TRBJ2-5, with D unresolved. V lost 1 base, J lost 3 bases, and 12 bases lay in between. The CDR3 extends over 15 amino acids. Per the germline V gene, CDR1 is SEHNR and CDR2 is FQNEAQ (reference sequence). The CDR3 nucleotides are TGTGCCAGCAGCTTAGTTGAGTGGGCTGAAGAGACCCAGTACTTC. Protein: CASSLVEWAEETQYF.

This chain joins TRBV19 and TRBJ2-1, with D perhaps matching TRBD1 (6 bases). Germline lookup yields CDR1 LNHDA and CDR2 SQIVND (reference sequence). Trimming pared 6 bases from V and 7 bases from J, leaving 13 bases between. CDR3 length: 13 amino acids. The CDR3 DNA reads TGTGCCAGTAGGAAAACAGGGCAGAATGAGCAGTTCTTC. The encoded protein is CASRKTGQNEQFF.

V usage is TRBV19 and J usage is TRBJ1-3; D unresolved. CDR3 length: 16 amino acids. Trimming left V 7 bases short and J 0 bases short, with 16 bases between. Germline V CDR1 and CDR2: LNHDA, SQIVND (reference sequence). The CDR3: CASIRTRETSGNTIYF. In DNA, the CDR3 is TGTGCCAGTATTAGGACCCGAGAAACCTCTGGAAACACCATATATTTT. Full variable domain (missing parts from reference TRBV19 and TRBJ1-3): DGGITQSPKYLFRKEGQNVTLSCEQNLNHDAMYWYRQDPGQGLRLIYYSQIVNDFQKGDIAEGYSVSREKKESFPLTVTSAQKNPTAFYLCASIRTRETSGNTIYFGEGSWLTVV.

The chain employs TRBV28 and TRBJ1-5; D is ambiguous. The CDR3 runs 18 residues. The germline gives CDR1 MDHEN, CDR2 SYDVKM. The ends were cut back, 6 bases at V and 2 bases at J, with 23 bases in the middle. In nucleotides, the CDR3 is TGTGCCAGCAGCCCTGCTAAAAGGCCCTCCGAGGGCAATCAGCCCCAGCATTTT. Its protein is CASSPAKRPSEGNQPQHF. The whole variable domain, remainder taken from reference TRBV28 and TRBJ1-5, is DVKVTQSSRYLVKRTGEKVFLECVQDMDHENMFWYRQDPGLGLRLIYFSYDVKMKEKGDIPEGYSVSREKKERFSLILESASTNQTSMYLCASSPAKRPSEGNQPQHFGDGTRLSIL.

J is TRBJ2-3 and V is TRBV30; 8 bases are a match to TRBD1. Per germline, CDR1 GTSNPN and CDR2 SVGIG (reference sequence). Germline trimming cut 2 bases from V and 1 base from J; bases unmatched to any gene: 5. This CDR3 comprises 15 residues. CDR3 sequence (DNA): TGTGCCTGGAGTTTTCAGGGGGCCGGCACAGATACGCAGTATTTT. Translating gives CAWSFQGAGTDTQYF.

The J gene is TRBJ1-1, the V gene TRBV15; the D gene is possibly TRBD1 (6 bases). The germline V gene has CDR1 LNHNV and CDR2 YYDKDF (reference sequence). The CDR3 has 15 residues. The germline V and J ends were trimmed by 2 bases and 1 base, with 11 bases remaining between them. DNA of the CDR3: TGTGCCACCAGCAGACACAGGGTAGCGAACACTGAAGCTTTCTTT. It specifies CATSRHRVANTEAFF.

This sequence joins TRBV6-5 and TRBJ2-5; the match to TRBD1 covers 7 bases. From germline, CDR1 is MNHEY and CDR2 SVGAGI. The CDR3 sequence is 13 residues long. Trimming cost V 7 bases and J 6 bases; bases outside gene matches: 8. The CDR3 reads CASTEGGRQTQYF. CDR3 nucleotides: TGTGCCAGCACCGAAGGGGGCCGGCAGACCCAGTACTTC.

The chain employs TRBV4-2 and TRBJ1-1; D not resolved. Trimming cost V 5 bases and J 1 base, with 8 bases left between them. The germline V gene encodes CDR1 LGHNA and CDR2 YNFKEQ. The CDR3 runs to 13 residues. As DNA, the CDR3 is TGTGCCAGCAGCGAAACGGAGAACACTGAAGCTTTCTTT. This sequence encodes CASSETENTEAFF.

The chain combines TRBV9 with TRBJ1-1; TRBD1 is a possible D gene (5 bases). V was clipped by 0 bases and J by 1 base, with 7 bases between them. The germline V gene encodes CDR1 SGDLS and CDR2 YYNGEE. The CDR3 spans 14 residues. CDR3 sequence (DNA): TGTGCCAGCAGCGTAGGGGGGTGGAACACTGAAGCTTTCTTT. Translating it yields CASSVGGWNTEAFF.